These T cell receptor beta chains were read from a single sample in a study of T cells in localized non-small cell lung cancer. Repertoires were generated with immunoSEQ multiplex PCR, while TCRdb's copy carries only in-frame clones and drops some. Among 16,000 or so clones listed, more than 85% were seen once. This specimen was peripheral blood, taken before any cancer treatment. Source of these receptors: a male donor older than 55 with stage II squamous cell lung carcinoma. CDR3s include the opening cysteine and the closing phenylalanine or tryptophan. D genes are given only for firm matches. Not all rows give a size; the values are once, few, many and, for expanded clones, a class.

D gene: NA
J gene: TRBJ2-1
V gene: TRBV19
clone size: NA
CDR3 DNA: TGTGCCAGTAGAAGGACAGCCGGCTACAATGAGCAGTTCTTC
CDR3 protein: CASRRTAGYNEQFF

D gene: NA
J gene: TRBJ2-2
V gene: TRBV28
clone size: NA
CDR3 DNA: TGTGCCAGCACCGACAGTGTCAACACCGGGGAGCTGTTTTTT
CDR3 protein: CASTDSVNTGELFF

D gene: NA
J gene: TRBJ2-7
V gene: TRBV9
clone size: once
CDR3 DNA: TGTGCCAGCAGCGTAGACCCCGCGGCCCCCTACGAGCAGTACTTC
CDR3 protein: CASSVDPAAPYEQYF

D gene: NA
J gene: TRBJ2-1
V gene: TRBV19
clone size: NA
CDR3 DNA: TGTGCCAGTAGTATCCAGGGACCCAATGAGCAGTTCTTC
CDR3 protein: CASSIQGPNEQFF

D gene: TRBD2
J gene: TRBJ2-5
V gene: TRBV28
clone size: NA
CDR3 DNA: TGTGCCAGCACATCACTAGCGGGCATCGCCCGGAGGGAGACCCAGTACTTC
CDR3 protein: CASTSLAGIARRETQYF

D gene: TRBD2
J gene: TRBJ2-7
V gene: TRBV7-8
clone size: NA
CDR3 DNA: TGTGCCAGCAGCTTGCTGAGCGGGGCCAGCTCCTACGAGCAGTACTTC
CDR3 protein: CASSLLSGASSYEQYF

D gene: TRBD1
J gene: TRBJ1-2
V gene: TRBV5-6
clone size: NA
CDR3 DNA: TGTGCCAGCAGCTTGGGGGACAGCTATGGCTACACCTTC
CDR3 protein: CASSLGDSYGYTF

D gene: TRBD2
J gene: TRBJ2-3
V gene: TRBV14
clone size: NA
CDR3 DNA: TGTGCCAGCAGCCAAGGGCTAGCGGGAGGCAGCACAGATACGCAGTATTTT
CDR3 protein: CASSQGLAGGSTDTQYF

D gene: NA
J gene: TRBJ1-3
V gene: TRBV4-1
clone size: NA
CDR3 DNA: TGCGCCAGCAGCCAAGATATGGAGGAGGGAAACACCATATATTTT
CDR3 protein: CASSQDMEEGNTIYF

D gene: NA
J gene: TRBJ1-2
V gene: TRBV27
clone size: few
CDR3 DNA: TGTGCCAGCAGTTCTTTGGGACGGTCTAACTATGGCTACACCTTC
CDR3 protein: CASSSLGRSNYGYTF

D gene: NA
J gene: TRBJ2-5
V gene: TRBV5-1
clone size: NA
CDR3 DNA: TGCGCCAGCAGCTTGACCCAGGAAGAGACCCAGTACTTC
CDR3 protein: CASSLTQEETQYF

D gene: TRBD1
J gene: TRBJ1-2
V gene: TRBV9
clone size: NA
CDR3 DNA: TGTGCCAGCAGCTCGACAGGGGCTGGCTACACCTTC
CDR3 protein: CASSSTGAGYTF

D gene: TRBD2
J gene: TRBJ2-1
V gene: TRBV9
clone size: NA
CDR3 DNA: TGTGCCAGCAGCGTTTACAGCGGGAGGGCCCTCAATGAGCAGTTCTTC
CDR3 protein: CASSVYSGRALNEQFF

D gene: NA
J gene: TRBJ2-7
V gene: TRBV19
clone size: NA
CDR3 DNA: TGTGCCAGTAGTGCCAGAGCTGCCCCGGGCTACGAGCAGTACTTC
CDR3 protein: CASSARAAPGYEQYF

D gene: TRBD1
J gene: TRBJ1-4
V gene: TRBV27
clone size: NA
CDR3 DNA: TGTGCCAGCAGTTATCGACAGGGACCTAATGAAAAACTGTTTTTT
CDR3 protein: CASSYRQGPNEKLFF

D gene: TRBD2
J gene: TRBJ2-1
V gene: TRBV28
clone size: NA
CDR3 DNA: TGTGCCAGCAGCCCCGGGTTACTAGCGGGCACCTACAATGAGCAGTTCTTC
CDR3 protein: CASSPGLLAGTYNEQFF

D gene: NA
J gene: TRBJ2-2
V gene: TRBV6-1
clone size: once
CDR3 DNA: TGTGCCAGCAGTATAGGCGTAAACACCGGGGAGCTGTTTTTT
CDR3 protein: CASSIGVNTGELFF

D gene: TRBD2
J gene: TRBJ2-5
V gene: TRBV6-6
clone size: few
CDR3 DNA: TGTGCCAGCAGTTATGGGACTAGTCGAGAGACCCAGTACTTC
CDR3 protein: CASSYGTSRETQYF

D gene: TRBD1
J gene: TRBJ1-1
V gene: TRBV6-1
clone size: once
CDR3 DNA: TGTGCCACTACTCCGGGACAGGGGAGAACTGAAGCTTTCTTT
CDR3 protein: CATTPGQGRTEAFF

D gene: TRBD1
J gene: TRBJ2-1
V gene: TRBV28
clone size: NA
CDR3 DNA: TGTGCCAGCAGTTCCCACATGACGACAGGGACCAATGAGCAGTTCTTC
CDR3 protein: CASSSHMTTGTNEQFF

D gene: NA
J gene: TRBJ2-7
V gene: TRBV5-4
clone size: NA
CDR3 DNA: TGTGCCAGCAGTCGATACTCGTTTGGCGAGCAGTACTTC
CDR3 protein: CASSRYSFGEQYF

D gene: NA
J gene: TRBJ2-2
V gene: TRBV6-1
clone size: NA
CDR3 DNA: TGTGCCAGCAGTGGAGGGATACACACCGGGGAGCTGTTTTTT
CDR3 protein: CASSGGIHTGELFF

D gene: NA
J gene: TRBJ2-2
V gene: TRBV5-1
clone size: NA
CDR3 DNA: TGCGCCAGCAGCTTGGGCCACGCAAACACCGGGGAGCTGTTTTTT
CDR3 protein: CASSLGHANTGELFF

D gene: NA
J gene: TRBJ1-1
V gene: TRBV30
clone size: NA
CDR3 DNA: TGTGCCTGGACGTCTAAGAACAGGGCGAACACTGAAGCTTTCTTT
CDR3 protein: CAWTSKNRANTEAFF

D gene: NA
J gene: TRBJ2-7
V gene: TRBV28
clone size: NA
CDR3 DNA: TGTGCCAGCAGTTCTATGGGGACGGGGACCTCACTTTACGAGCAGTACTTC
CDR3 protein: CASSSMGTGTSLYEQYF

D gene: TRBD1
J gene: TRBJ1-2
V gene: TRBV28
clone size: NA
CDR3 DNA: TGTGCCAGCAGTTTAAGATCCGTCGTCTCCGGGACAGGGGGGGGAACCTATGGCTACACCTTC
CDR3 protein: CASSLRSVVSGTGGGTYGYTF

D gene: NA
J gene: TRBJ1-5
V gene: TRBV9
clone size: NA
CDR3 DNA: TGTGCCAGCAGCGTAAGTCCGGACTTTTATCAGCCCCAGCATTTT
CDR3 protein: CASSVSPDFYQPQHF

D gene: NA
J gene: TRBJ1-2
V gene: TRBV30
clone size: NA
CDR3 DNA: TGTGCCTGGAGAGCCTCGGGCCGTGGCTACACCTTC
CDR3 protein: CAWRASGRGYTF

D gene: TRBD1
J gene: TRBJ2-2
V gene: TRBV6-5
clone size: NA
CDR3 DNA: TGTGCCAGCACTAAGGGGGCCGGGAACACCGGGGAGCTGTTTTTT
CDR3 protein: CASTKGAGNTGELFF

D gene: TRBD1
J gene: TRBJ1-5
V gene: TRBV19
clone size: once
CDR3 DNA: TGTGCCAGCTCGGGACAGTTGATACACAATCAGCCCCAGCATTTT
CDR3 protein: CASSGQLIHNQPQHF

D gene: NA
J gene: TRBJ2-7
V gene: TRBV5-5
clone size: NA
CDR3 DNA: TGTGCCAGCAGCTTGAGCGCCTACGAGCAGTACTTC
CDR3 protein: CASSLSAYEQYF

D gene: NA
J gene: TRBJ1-1
V gene: TRBV9
clone size: NA
CDR3 DNA: TGTGCCAGCAGCGTAGGGCAGGGTCGGGAAGCTTTCTTT
CDR3 protein: CASSVGQGREAFF

D gene: NA
J gene: TRBJ2-4
V gene: TRBV15
clone size: NA
CDR3 DNA: TGTGCCACCAGCAGAGTTGTAATTGGGAACATTCAGTACTTC
CDR3 protein: CATSRVVIGNIQYF

D gene: NA
J gene: TRBJ1-4
V gene: TRBV5-4
clone size: NA
CDR3 DNA: TGTGCCAGCAGTAGCGACGGGGCGGAAAAACTGTTTTTT
CDR3 protein: CASSSDGAEKLFF

D gene: TRBD2
J gene: TRBJ2-3
V gene: TRBV4-2
clone size: once
CDR3 DNA: TGTGCCAGCAGCCAAGCCCTCGGTAGCGGGAGGGGCACAGATACGCAGTATTTT
CDR3 protein: CASSQALGSGRGTDTQYF

D gene: TRBD2
J gene: TRBJ2-2
V gene: TRBV18
clone size: NA
CDR3 DNA: TGTGCCAGCTCAGGGACTAGCGGCGACACCGGGGAGCTGTTTTTT
CDR3 protein: CASSGTSGDTGELFF

D gene: NA
J gene: TRBJ1-1
V gene: TRBV11-3
clone size: NA
CDR3 DNA: TGTGCCAGCAGCTTCGGAAGGAACACTGAAGCTTTCTTT
CDR3 protein: CASSFGRNTEAFF